The clone carrying this T cell receptor beta chain has only one observation. As yet, its antigen is unknown. The data were taken from a study of OX40 agonist ivuxolimab in advanced cancers. Broader study findings: Compared with CD4+, CD8+ T cells on average had more expanded clones.

Assay: immunoSEQ multiplex PCR; the TCRdb copy retains only in-frame clones and omits some. This sample has over 45,000 clones; over 70% occur once, and the top ten carry less than 4.5%. Germline V gene sequence: CDR1 SEHNR, CDR2 FQNEAQ (reference sequence). This CDR3 spans 15 amino acids. V lost 5 bases, J lost 4 bases, and 14 bases lay in between. The TCR originated in an adult with an advanced solid tumor such as melanoma, head and neck, liver or kidney cancer. This sequence joins TRBV7-9 and TRBJ1-4; D is uncertain. The sample was CD4+ or CD8+ T cells sorted from blood, taken in a trial of the OX40 agonist ivuxolimab. The chain's CDR3 is CASSPPGLINEKLFF. CDR3 sequence (DNA): TGTGCCAGCAGCCCGCCCGGACTGATTAATGAAAAACTGTTTTTT. The full variable domain, its missing parts supplied by reference TRBV7-9 and TRBJ1-4, is DTGVSQNPRHKITKRGQNVTFRCDPISEHNRLYWYRQTLGQGPEFLTYFQNEAQLEKSRLLSDRFSAERPKGSFSTLEIQRTEQGDSAMYLCASSPPGLINEKLFFGSGTQLSVL.